This T cell receptor beta chain was captured in a study of T cell responses to AZD1222 COVID-19 vaccine. A note on this clone: Its antigen is unidentified.

The CDR3 is made up of 14 amino acids. The germline gives CDR1 SEHNR, CDR2 FQNEAQ (reference sequence). Deletions cut 4 bases from V and 6 bases from J, with 14 bases between. This table comes from immunoSEQ multiplex PCR, and its TCRdb copy is limited to in-frame clones, with some not included. The sample records roughly 100,000 clones, 80% to 95% being singletons. Findings of the study overall: An increase in Spike-specific TCR breadth and depth was observed after two AZD1222 doses.

The sequences come from peripheral blood, collected 28 days after the second AZD1222 dose. This rearrangement joins TRBV7-9 to TRBJ2-3; a weak D match, TRBD2 (6 bases). This TCR was recovered from an adult who received the AZD1222 COVID-19 vaccine. This CDR3 reads CASSWGSGGDTQYF. The CDR3 DNA reads as TGTGCCAGCAGCTGGGGCTCTGGAGGGGATACGCAGTATTTT.